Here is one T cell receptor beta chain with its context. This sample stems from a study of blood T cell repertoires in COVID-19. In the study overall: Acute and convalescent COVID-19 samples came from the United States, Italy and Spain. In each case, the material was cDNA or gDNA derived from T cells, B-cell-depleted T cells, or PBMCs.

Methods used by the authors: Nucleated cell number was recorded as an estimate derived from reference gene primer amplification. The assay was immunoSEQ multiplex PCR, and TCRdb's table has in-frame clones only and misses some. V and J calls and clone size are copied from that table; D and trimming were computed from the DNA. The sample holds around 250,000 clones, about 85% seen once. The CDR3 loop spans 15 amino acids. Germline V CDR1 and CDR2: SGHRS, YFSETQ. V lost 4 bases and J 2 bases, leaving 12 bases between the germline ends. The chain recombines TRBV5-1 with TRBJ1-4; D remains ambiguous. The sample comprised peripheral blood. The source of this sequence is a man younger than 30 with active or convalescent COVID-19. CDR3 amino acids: CASSPSLGTNEKLFF. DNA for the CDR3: TGCGCCAGCAGCCCCTCGCTGGGCACTAATGAAAAACTGTTTTTT.